The 18 T cell receptor beta chains reported below all come from one sample, sequenced in a study of T-cell memory formation after mild COVID-19. TCRdb called the 5' RACE reads again in MiXCR, with one record for every CDR3 protein. Of 190,000 or so distinct CDR3 sequences in the sample, 10% to 13% are singletons; the top ten hold roughly 3.2%. Sequenced: PBMCs or a T cell subset sorted from them (not recorded which). All receptors come from a man in his late teens or twenties who had mild COVID-19 (a few samples of this study predate the infection). Cell type and time point are not known.

This clonotype was counted only a few times. V and J are TRBV11-3 and TRBJ2-2; tentative D call: TRBD2 (7 bases). The CDR3 consists of 15 residues. V gave up 7 bases and J gave up 8 bases, with 20 bases separating them. Germline V lookup: CDR1 SGHNT, CDR2 YENEEA. In DNA form, the CDR3 reads TGTGCCAGCAACGAAGGGGGGGTCGGCGGTGGGGAGCTGTTTTTT. Its translation: CASNEGGVGGGELFF.

The chain uses TRBV6-5 and TRBJ1-2; 7 bases fit TRBD1. V trimming: 6 bases; J trimming: 1 base; junction bases outside the gene matches: 8. The CDR3 runs to 15 residues. Germline values: CDR1 MNHEY, CDR2 SVGAGI. This CDR3 reads CASRAGQANNYGYTF. For the CDR3, the DNA is TGTGCCAGCAGGGCTGGACAGGCGAATAACTATGGCTACACCTTC.

V usage is TRBV7-2 and J usage is TRBJ1-6; D might be TRBD1 (5 bases). Trimming pared 6 bases from V and 11 bases from J, leaving 17 bases between. The CDR3 covers 14 residues. The germline V gene encodes CDR1 SGHTA and CDR2 FQGNSA. This chain's CDR3 is CASSYREGTPPLHF. CDR3 bases: TGTGCCAGCAGTTATCGGGAGGGGACCCCACCCCTCCACTTT.

The chain recombines TRBV7-9 with TRBJ2-5; D possibly uses TRBD1 or TRBD2 (5 bases each). The V gene's germline CDR1 is SEHNR and CDR2 FQNEAQ (reference sequence). V was clipped by 5 bases and J by 5 bases, with 15 bases between them. The CDR3 sequence is 14 residues long. CDR3: CASSDPGRTETQYF. Written as DNA, the CDR3 is TGTGCCAGCAGCGACCCGGGGCGTACGGAGACCCAGTACTTC.

This clonotype was seen ten or more times. The V and J genes are TRBV6-5 and TRBJ1-4; TRBD1 matches at 9 bases. With 7 bases clipped from V and 8 bases from J, the junction kept 8 bases outside the gene matches. Germline V gives CDR1 MNHEY, CDR2 SVGAGI. The CDR3 covers 14 residues. CDR3 in DNA: TGTGCCAGCATGTCGACAGGGGGGGAAGAAAAACTGTTTTTT. Translation: CASMSTGGEEKLFF.

This clonotype was detected a few times. This rearrangement joins TRBV3-1 to TRBJ1-5; D uncertain. With 1 base removed from V and 5 bases from J, the gap between germline ends came to 21 bases. CDR3 size: 18 residues. Germline assignment: CDR1 LGHDT and CDR2 YNNKEL (reference sequence). The CDR3 protein is CASSQGPVRTGRYQPQHF. CDR3 DNA: TGTGCCAGCAGCCAAGGACCGGTTCGGACGGGAAGATATCAGCCCCAGCATTTT.

The chain carries TRBV7-8 and TRBJ1-3; no firm D call. The CDR3 is 17 residues long. In germline, CDR1 is SGHVS, CDR2 FQNEAQ. V dropped 4 bases and J dropped 0 bases, with 16 bases sitting between them. The CDR3 DNA reads as TGTGCCAGCAGCTCTAACCGGACGGGCAGCTCTGGAAACACCATATATTTT. Residues: CASSSNRTGSSGNTIYF.

This clonotype was found a few times. V is TRBV20-1 and J is TRBJ2-7; 7 nucleotides line up with TRBD1. V trimming: 6 bases; J trimming: 1 base; junction bases outside the gene matches: 6. Germline V gene data show CDR1 as DFQATT and CDR2 as SNEGSKA (reference sequence). CDR3 size: 13 residues. This CDR3 reads CSASRQGSYEQYV. Here the CDR3 DNA reads TGCAGTGCCAGTCGACAGGGATCCTACGAGCAGTACGTC.

The chain couples TRBV4-1 to TRBJ2-3; 7 bases are shared with TRBD2. CDR3 length: 17 amino acids. The V gene's germline CDR1 is MGHRA and CDR2 YSYEKL. J was trimmed by 3 bases and V by 2 bases; bases with no gene match: 11. CDR3 DNA sequence: TGCGCCAGCAGCCAAAGTAGCCAGGGCGGGGGTACAGATACGCAGTATTTT. It translates to CASSQSSQGGGTDTQYF.

This sequence joins TRBV3-1 and TRBJ2-5; a possible D gene is TRBD1 (7 bases). The V gene's germline CDR1 is LGHDT and CDR2 YNNKEL (reference sequence). The V end lost 5 bases, the J end lost 0 bases, and 13 bases lay between the germline ends. CDR3 length: 15 amino acids. CDR3 bases: TGTGCCAGCAGCTGGAGGGGGCGGGACCAAGAGACCCAGTACTTC. Its translation: CASSWRGRDQETQYF.

This clonotype was counted between two and nine times. J is TRBJ1-2 and V is TRBV7-2, with 10 positions matching TRBD1. The V gene's germline CDR1 is SGHTA and CDR2 FQGNSA. The V gene end was trimmed by 4 bases and the J gene end by 8 bases; junction bases not matched to a gene: 10. There are 15 residues in the CDR3. CDR3 coding DNA: TGTGCCAGCAGCTCTGACAGGGGGCGGCTAGGGGGCTACACCTTC. Protein sequence: CASSSDRGRLGGYTF.

The rearrangement links TRBV11-3 to TRBJ2-3; 9 bases align to TRBD1. The V gene's germline CDR1 is SGHNT and CDR2 YENEEA. The CDR3 is made up of 15 amino acids. V dropped 5 bases and J dropped 4; count of bases not matched to a gene: 7. CDR3 sequence: CASSPPGTGSDTQYF. In DNA form, the CDR3 reads TGTGCCAGCAGCCCCCCGGGGACAGGGTCAGATACGCAGTATTTT.

There are a few counts of this clonotype. V is TRBV5-1 and J is TRBJ2-4; D unresolved. Germline CDR1 and CDR2: SGHRS and YFSETQ. CDR3 length equals 12 residues. Trimming pared 1 base from V and 7 bases from J, leaving 6 bases between. The CDR3 sequence: CASSLTGNIQYF. The CDR3 DNA reads as TGCGCCAGCAGCTTGACGGGCAACATTCAGTACTTC.

The chain combines TRBV6-5 with TRBJ2-7; tentative D call: TRBD2 (8 bases). CDR1 MNHEY and CDR2 SVGAGI come from the germline V gene. CDR3 length: 14 amino acids. V lost 2 bases and J lost 6, with 14 bases in between. The CDR3 bases are TGTGCCAGCAGTTACCGGGAGGGGGCAAGCGAGCAGTACGTC. It encodes CASSYREGASEQYV.

The J gene is TRBJ2-5, the V gene TRBV7-2, with TRBD2 identical over 8 bases. V gave up 0 bases and J gave up 5 bases; unmatched junction bases: 8. The CDR3 covers 16 residues. The germline CDR1 and CDR2 sequences are SGHTA and FQGNSA. The CDR3: CASSLAQAGGAETQYF. The DNA for the CDR3 is TGTGCCAGCAGCTTAGCGCAGGCGGGGGGTGCGGAGACCCAGTACTTC. The full variable domain, completed using reference TRBV7-2 and TRBJ2-5, is GAGVSQSPSNKVTEKGKDVELRCDPISGHTALYWYRQSLGQGLEFLIYFQGNSAPDKSGLPSDRFSAERTGGSVSTLTIQRTQQEDSAVYLCASSLAQAGGAETQYFGPGTRLLVL.

The genes are TRBV28 and TRBJ1-2, with TRBD1 identical over 9 bases. The CDR3 runs 14 residues. V dropped 6 bases and J dropped 5; count of bases not matched to a gene: 7. CDR1 is MDHEN, CDR2 SYDVKM, per germline. The CDR3 here is CASSTGGASYGYTF. The CDR3 coding sequence is TGTGCCAGCAGCACAGGGGGCGCCTCGTATGGCTACACCTTC.

This clonotype appeared a few times. This sequence joins TRBV12-3 or TRBV12-4 and TRBJ1-5, with D maybe TRBD1 (5 bases). Trimming pared 5 bases from V and 5 bases from J, leaving 13 bases between. This CDR3 contains 14 residues. The DNA for the CDR3 is TGTGCCAGCAGTGACGACAGCACCCATCAGCCCCAGCATTTT. Residues: CASSDDSTHQPQHF.

This clonotype was seen a handful of times. This chain connects TRBV6-6 to TRBJ2-2; 8 positions agree with TRBD2. The CDR3 covers 16 residues. The germline gives CDR1 MNHNY, CDR2 SVGAGI (reference sequence). The V gene end was trimmed by 4 bases and the J gene end by 3 bases; junction bases not matched to a gene: 7. CDR3 in amino acids: CASSSSGGRDTGELFF. The CDR3 DNA is TGTGCCAGCAGTTCCTCGGGGGGGCGGGACACCGGGGAGCTGTTTTTT.